This T cell receptor (beta chain) was retrieved from a study of shared clonotypes between healthy human individuals. Turning to the study itself: There were three CD4 naive, three CD4 memory, two CD8 naive and one CD8 memory plates per donor.

Study results and limitations: Estimated richness was generally greater in naive than memory subsets.

The germline gives CDR1 MNHEY, CDR2 SVGAGI. With 5 bases clipped from V and 9 bases from J, the junction kept 8 bases outside the gene matches. This CDR3 has 14 residues. Splitting of each subset's genomic DNA was done evenly across several immunoSEQ plates. Assay used: immunoSEQ multiplex PCR; TCRdb lists only in-frame clones, some missing. The sample records around 350,000 clones, less than 75% being singletons. Points on this clone: Its specificity is not known.

The sample consisted of memory CD4+ T cells sorted from blood. Subset noted: CD45RA-negative fraction. The clonotype originates from a man aged 30-40 years in good health. The rearrangement uses TRBV6-5 and TRBJ2-1, with TRBD2 matching 9 bases. The CDR3 here is CASSRASGISEQFF. The CDR3 nucleotides read TGTGCCAGCAGTCGGGCTAGCGGGATCTCTGAGCAGTTCTTC.